Listed below are T cell receptor beta chains from one sample, sequenced in a study of shared clonotypes between healthy human individuals. Sequencing was performed with immunoSEQ multiplex PCR; in TCRdb, only in-frame clones are kept and a portion is missing. The table records about 1.5 million clones, 95% to 99% of them present only once. Specimen: naive CD4+ T cells sorted from blood. Receptors were obtained from a man aged 25-45 years in good health. The CDR3 runs from the conserved cysteine through the conserved F or W. The order of the fields is J gene, V gene, D gene, clone size, CDR3 DNA, CDR3 protein. A D gene is named only where the DNA matches it firmly. Size is omitted from some rows. Given values are once, few, many or a class for expanded clones.

>TRBJ2-4|TRBV5-4|TRBD1|-
TGTGCCAGCAGCTTGGTCGGGGGACAGGGGGACATTCAGTACTTC
CASSLVGGQGDIQYF
>TRBJ2-7|TRBV6-1|TRBD1|-
TGTGCCAGCAGCACCGGGACAGACTCCTACGAGCAGTACTTC
CASSTGTDSYEQYF
>TRBJ2-1|TRBV20-1|-|-
TGCAGGGCCACATCCTACAATGAGCAGTTCTTC
CRATSYNEQFF
>TRBJ2-7|TRBV18|-|-
TGTGCCAGCTCACCATTAGAGTTGGGCGAGCAGTACTTC
CASSPLELGEQYF
>TRBJ2-3|TRBV25-1|TRBD1|once
TGTGCCAGCAGTGGGGGGGACAGGGTCACAGATACGCAGTATTTT
CASSGGDRVTDTQYF
>TRBJ2-7|TRBV6-1|-|-
TGTGCCAGCAGTTCAGTGGGTCCCTACGAGCAGTACTTC
CASSSVGPYEQYF
>TRBJ1-5|TRBV5-5|-|once
TGTGCCAGCAGCTTGGCGGGGCTCCAGCCCCAGCATTTT
CASSLAGLQPQHF
>TRBJ2-3|TRBV10-1|TRBD1|-
TGCGCCAGCAGTGAGACTCCGGGACAGGGTTTATTGGATACGCAGTATTTT
CASSETPGQGLLDTQYF
>TRBJ2-7|TRBV9|-|-
TGTGCCAGCAGCGGAAGGTCGGAAACCTACGAGCAGTACTTC
CASSGRSETYEQYF
>TRBJ1-2|TRBV6-1|-|-
TGTGCCAGCAGTGAAACAGGAGGCTATGGCTACACCTTC
CASSETGGYGYTF
>TRBJ2-5|TRBV2|-|once
TGTGCCAGCCAAAGGGGGACCTCCCCGGGGGAGACCCAGTACTTC
CASQRGTSPGETQYF
>TRBJ2-7|TRBV2|-|-
TGTGCCAGCAGTGAAGACCCAGGGTCCTACGAGCAGTACTTC
CASSEDPGSYEQYF
>TRBJ2-3|TRBV10-2|-|-
TGCGCCAGCAAACAGAGAAGCACAGATACGCAGTATTTT
CASKQRSTDTQYF
>TRBJ2-5|TRBV4-1|TRBD1|once
TGCGCCAGCAGCCATTCGACAGGGGGGCGGGAGACCCAGTACTTC
CASSHSTGGRETQYF
>TRBJ1-5|TRBV4-1|-|-
TGCGCCAGCAGCCCCAACCCACTCAATCAGCCCCAGCATTTT
CASSPNPLNQPQHF
>TRBJ2-7|TRBV9|-|-
TGTGCCAGCAGCGTAGTGGCGGACAAAGCCTACGAGCAGTACTTC
CASSVVADKAYEQYF
>TRBJ2-7|TRBV5-1|-|-
TGCGCCAGCAGCTCAGCGGGACAGAGCTCCTACGAGCAGTACTTC
CASSSAGQSSYEQYF
>TRBJ1-1|TRBV5-1|-|-
TGCGCCAGCAGCTTGGTGGGGACCGGCACTGAAGCTTTCTTT
CASSLVGTGTEAFF